This TCR beta chain was recorded in a study of spatial heterogeneity in lung cancer. Documented time point: sample taken at primary tumor resection. Sequencing was performed on whole RNA extracted from tumor and nontumor lung tissue, or from frozen PBMC, and the material was left unsorted. Germline loops: CDR1 KGHDR, CDR2 SFDVKD. This CDR3 region has 14 residues. Trimming cost V 4 bases and J 3 bases, with 9 bases left between them. MiXCR was run by TCRdb on the 5' RACE reads, yielding one entry per CDR3 protein. The sample yields 10,000 to 15,000 distinct CDR3 sequences, around 4.2% seen once. This clonotype was detected ten times or more. The library was designed around alpha chains, so this beta chain is a stray read whose abundance carries little weight.

The origin of this receptor is a male donor with early-stage non-small cell lung cancer. The sample was PBMCs, taken at surgery. The chain carries TRBV24-1 and TRBJ1-5; TRBD1 is a possible D gene (5 bases). CDR3 residues: CATSEGGFNQPQHF. The CDR3 nucleotides read TGTGCCACCAGTGAGGGGGGTTTCAATCAGCCCCAGCATTTT.